This T cell receptor (beta chain) was found in a study of cytomegalovirus exposure and HLA in healthy donors. The primer mix had 60 Vbeta and 13 Jbeta primers. Sequencing was performed with immunoSEQ multiplex PCR; in TCRdb, only in-frame clones are kept and a portion is missing. The table has 200,000 to 250,000 clones, less than 85% seen once. Comments on this clone: The antigen is undetermined.

Looked up from germline, CDR1 is SNHLY and CDR2 is FYNNEI. The J segment lost 4 bases and the V segment lost 6 bases, leaving 5 bases of the junction unmatched. The CDR3 loop spans 13 amino acids. Study-wide points: A later analysis reported that several of the most significant clusters appeared to be linked to common viral pathogens, among them Epstein-Barr virus. Among TCR beta chains, those listed as cytomegalovirus-associated numbered roughly 150.

The rearrangement links TRBV2 to TRBJ1-2, with 7 nucleotides matching TRBD1. The TCR comes from a man younger than 30 in good health and CMV-seronegative. The material sequenced was PBMCs. The CDR3 loop reads CASSGDRIYGYTF. CDR3 coding DNA: TGTGCCAGCAGCGGGGACAGAATCTATGGCTACACCTTC.